The entry below describes one TCR beta chain. The sample is drawn from a study of blood T cell repertoires in COVID-19. About the research overall: Samples representing acute and convalescent COVID-19 were sourced from the United States, Italy and Spain. PBMCs, B-cell-depleted T cells, or T cells provided the cDNA or gDNA that made up the material.

Under the authors' procedure: Amplifying reference gene primers gave estimates of nucleated cell counts. Here immunoSEQ multiplex PCR was the method, and the copy in TCRdb shows in-frame clones only, minus some. The DNA gave D and trimming, while V, J and clone size come from that table. This table holds fewer than 250,000 clones, around nine tenths found once. The V gene lost 4 bases and the J gene lost 3 bases, with 10 bases spanning the gap. The CDR3 has 14 amino acids. This sequence was found in a woman aged 55-69 years who had recovered from COVID-19. What was sequenced was peripheral blood. This rearrangement joins TRBV23-1 to TRBJ1-5, with D perhaps TRBD1 (6 bases). Being an ORF, TRBV23-1 has a function that is uncertain. The CDR3 loop reads CASSRTDVNQPQHF. CDR3 coding DNA: TGCGCCAGCAGTCGGACAGACGTCAATCAGCCCCAGCATTTT.